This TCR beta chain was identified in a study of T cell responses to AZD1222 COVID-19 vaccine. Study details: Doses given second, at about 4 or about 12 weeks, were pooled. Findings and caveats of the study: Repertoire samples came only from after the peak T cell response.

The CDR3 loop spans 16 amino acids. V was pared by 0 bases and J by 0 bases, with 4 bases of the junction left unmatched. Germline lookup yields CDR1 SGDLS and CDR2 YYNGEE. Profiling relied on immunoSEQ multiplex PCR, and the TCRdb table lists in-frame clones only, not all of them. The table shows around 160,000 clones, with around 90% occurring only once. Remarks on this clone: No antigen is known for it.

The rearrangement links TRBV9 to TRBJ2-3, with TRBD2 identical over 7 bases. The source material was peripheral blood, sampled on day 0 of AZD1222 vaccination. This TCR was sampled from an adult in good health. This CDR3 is CASSVERGGSTDTQYF. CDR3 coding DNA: TGTGCCAGCAGCGTAGAGCGCGGGGGTAGCACAGATACGCAGTATTTT.